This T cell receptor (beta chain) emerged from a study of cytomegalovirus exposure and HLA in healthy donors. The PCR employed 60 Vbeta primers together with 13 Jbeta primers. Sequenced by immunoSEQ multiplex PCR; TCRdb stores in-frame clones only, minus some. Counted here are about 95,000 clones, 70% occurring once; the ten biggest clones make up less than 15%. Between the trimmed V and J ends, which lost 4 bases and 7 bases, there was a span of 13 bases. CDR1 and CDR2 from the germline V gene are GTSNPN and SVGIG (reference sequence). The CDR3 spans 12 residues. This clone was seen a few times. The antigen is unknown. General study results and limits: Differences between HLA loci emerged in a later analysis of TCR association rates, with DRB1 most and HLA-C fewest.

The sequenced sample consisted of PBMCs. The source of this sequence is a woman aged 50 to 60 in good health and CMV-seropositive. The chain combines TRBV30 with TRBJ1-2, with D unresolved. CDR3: CAWIREGGGYTF. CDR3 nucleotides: TGTGCCTGGATTCGAGAGGGTGGTGGCTACACCTTC.